This is a list of T cell receptor beta chains from one sample in a study of T-cell reconstitution after alpha-beta-depleted transplantation in children. TCRdb reanalysed the PCR reads using MiXCR and keeps one entry per CDR3 protein. The data show about 400,000 distinct CDR3 sequences, roughly 21% seen once. Sequenced material: PBMCs from the stem cell graft donor, taken from the stem cell graft. Every receptor here comes from a human donor who donated a stem cell graft to a child with acute myeloid leukemia. The CDR3 runs from the conserved cysteine through the conserved F or W. D genes are given only for firm matches. Clone size is given for some rows only: seen once, a few or many times, or a class if the clone is expanded.

clone size: NA; D gene: TRBD2; J gene: TRBJ2-7; V gene: TRBV27; CDR3 DNA: TGTGCCAGCCGATTTGGGACTAGCGCCTACGAGCAGTACTTC; CDR3 protein: CASRFGTSAYEQYF
clone size: NA; D gene: TRBD2; J gene: TRBJ2-1; V gene: TRBV6-5; CDR3 DNA: TGTGCCAGCAGTTACGGGACTAGCGTCGGCAATGAGCAGTTCTTC; CDR3 protein: CASSYGTSVGNEQFF
clone size: once; D gene: NA; J gene: TRBJ2-7; V gene: TRBV7-3; CDR3 DNA: TGTGCCAGCAGCTTAGTCGGGAGTGGGGTCTACGAGCAGTACTTC; CDR3 protein: CASSLVGSGVYEQYF
clone size: NA; D gene: TRBD2; J gene: TRBJ2-3; V gene: TRBV15; CDR3 DNA: TGTGCCACCAACCCGACTAGCGGCACAGATACGCAGTATTTT; CDR3 protein: CATNPTSGTDTQYF
clone size: many; D gene: NA; J gene: TRBJ2-5; V gene: TRBV3-1; CDR3 DNA: TGTGCCAGCAGCCATCTAGCTCAAGAGACCCAGTACTTC; CDR3 protein: CASSHLAQETQYF
clone size: many; D gene: NA; J gene: TRBJ2-1; V gene: TRBV20-1; CDR3 DNA: TGCAGTGCTAGATCCAGGGGTAGCTATGATTTCAATGAGCAGTTCTTC; CDR3 protein: CSARSRGSYDFNEQFF
clone size: few; D gene: NA; J gene: TRBJ2-5; V gene: TRBV18; CDR3 DNA: TGTGCCAGCTCTCCGGCAGGGAGAGAGACCCAGTACTTC; CDR3 protein: CASSPAGRETQYF
clone size: NA; D gene: NA; J gene: TRBJ2-1; V gene: TRBV12-3/TRBV12-4; CDR3 DNA: TGTGCCAGCAGTTTATCCGCGGGACGGAGCAATGAGCAGTTCTTC; CDR3 protein: CASSLSAGRSNEQFF
clone size: few; D gene: TRBD2; J gene: TRBJ2-1; V gene: TRBV6-5; CDR3 DNA: TGTGCCAGCACGGGGACTAGCGGGCAGTTCTTC; CDR3 protein: CASTGTSGQFF
clone size: NA; D gene: NA; J gene: TRBJ2-3; V gene: TRBV5-1; CDR3 DNA: TGCGCCAGCAGCTTGAGATGGGCAAGCACAGATACGCAGTATTTT; CDR3 protein: CASSLRWASTDTQYF
clone size: NA; D gene: TRBD2; J gene: TRBJ2-1; V gene: TRBV7-9; CDR3 DNA: TGTGCCAGCAGCTTAGCCCAGACCAGCGGGAGCGCGAATGAGCAGTTCTTC; CDR3 protein: CASSLAQTSGSANEQFF
clone size: few; D gene: NA; J gene: TRBJ1-5; V gene: TRBV10-3; CDR3 DNA: TGTGCCATCAGTGATGATCCAGGGTATCAGCCCCAGCATTTT; CDR3 protein: CAISDDPGYQPQHF
clone size: NA; D gene: NA; J gene: TRBJ2-7; V gene: TRBV5-1; CDR3 DNA: TGCGCCAGCAGCCTCGGGACTCCTTCTCGGGAGCAGTACTTC; CDR3 protein: CASSLGTPSREQYF
clone size: many; D gene: NA; J gene: TRBJ2-7; V gene: TRBV4-1; CDR3 DNA: TGCGCCAGCAGCCAAGATGGGGGGTTCGAGCAGTACTTC; CDR3 protein: CASSQDGGFEQYF
clone size: NA; D gene: NA; J gene: TRBJ2-1; V gene: TRBV12-3/TRBV12-4; CDR3 DNA: TGTGCCAGCAGCCAATTGTGGGGGAACAATGAGCAGTTCTTC; CDR3 protein: CASSQLWGNNEQFF
clone size: many; D gene: NA; J gene: TRBJ2-7; V gene: TRBV29-1; CDR3 DNA: TGCAGCGTTGAAGGGGACTTTAGCTACGAGCAGTACTTC; CDR3 protein: CSVEGDFSYEQYF
clone size: NA; D gene: NA; J gene: TRBJ2-7; V gene: TRBV12-3/TRBV12-4; CDR3 DNA: TGTGCCAGCAGACCCTTCCTCCGTTCCTACGAGCAGTACTTC; CDR3 protein: CASRPFLRSYEQYF
clone size: few; D gene: TRBD1; J gene: TRBJ1-1; V gene: TRBV29-1; CDR3 DNA: TGCAGCGCCCGACAGGGAGAGAACACTGAAGCTTTCTTT; CDR3 protein: CSARQGENTEAFF
clone size: many; D gene: NA; J gene: TRBJ2-2; V gene: TRBV27; CDR3 DNA: TGTGCCAGCAGCTTTAACACCGGGGAGCTGTTTTTT; CDR3 protein: CASSFNTGELFF
clone size: few; D gene: NA; J gene: TRBJ2-1; V gene: TRBV7-2; CDR3 DNA: TGTGCCAGCAGCCTGACACCGAGCTCCTACAATGAGCAGTTCTTC; CDR3 protein: CASSLTPSSYNEQFF
clone size: many; D gene: NA; J gene: TRBJ1-2; V gene: TRBV14; CDR3 DNA: TGTGCCAGCAGCCCGGCCATGGACAGCTTCTATGGCTACACCTTC; CDR3 protein: CASSPAMDSFYGYTF
clone size: NA; D gene: NA; J gene: TRBJ2-5; V gene: TRBV4-1; CDR3 DNA: TGCGCCAGCAGCCAAGATGGTCCCGTCCAGACCCAGTACTTC; CDR3 protein: CASSQDGPVQTQYF